The clone carrying this T cell receptor (beta chain) has only a few counts. As yet, its antigen is unknown. The primer mix had 60 Vbeta and 13 Jbeta primers. Clones were sequenced by immunoSEQ multiplex PCR, and TCRdb holds only the in-frame ones, with some missing. The repertoire holds 110,000 or so clones, 74% seen once, with about 4.2% in the top ten. The data belong to a study of cytomegalovirus exposure and HLA in healthy donors. Notes on the study in general: Later, an analysis showed that TCR beta chains associated with HLA were more clonally expanded than others that were equally common. Researchers reported in a later analysis that common viral pathogens appeared linked to several top clusters.

CDR1 SGDLS and CDR2 YYNGEE come from the germline V gene. This CDR3 comprises 16 residues. V lost 0 bases to trimming and J lost 4 bases; unmatched junction nucleotides: 6. The sample taken for sequencing was PBMCs. V is TRBV9 and J is TRBJ2-3, with 9 nucleotides matching TRBD2. The TCR was taken from a woman aged 40 to 50 in good health and CMV-seropositive. CDR3 residues: CASSVAGGRAPDTQYF. The DNA for the CDR3 is TGTGCCAGCAGCGTAGCCGGCGGGAGGGCCCCAGATACGCAGTATTTT.